The clone carrying this TCR beta chain was observed once. This record comes from a study of CD8+CD57+ T cells in acquired aplastic anemia. Study overall: Sorting CD4+ and CD8+ cells gave DNA averaging about 2.9 ug.

Researchers used genomic DNA as the template to profile TCR beta VDJ and CDR3. Using its own MiXCR run on the reads, TCRdb lists one record per CDR3 protein. Of about 160,000 distinct CDR3 sequences in the sample, 48% were seen once. Sequencing was done on patients that had shown CD8+CD57+ cell expansion by flow cytometry. J lost 3 bases, V lost 0 bases, and 2 bases had no gene match. Germline assignment: CDR1 SNHLY and CDR2 FYNNEI. The CDR3 is 14 residues long. The V call is TRBV2, the J call TRBJ2-7; 7 bases match TRBD1. The specimen was sorted CD4+, CD8+, or CD8+CD57+ T cells (not recorded which) from PBMCs. The receptor was derived from a human donor with aplastic anemia. The CDR3 DNA is TGTGCCAGCAGTGAAGCTTGGACAGGCTACGAGCAGTACTTC. It is translated as CASSEAWTGYEQYF. The entire variable domain, with the rest obtained from reference TRBV2 and TRBJ2-7, is as follows: EPEVTQTPSHQVTQMGQEVILRCVPISNHLYFYWYRQILGQKVEFLVSFYNNEISEKSEIFDDQFSVERPDGSNFTLKIRSTKLEDSAMYFCASSEAWTGYEQYFGPGTRLTVT.